The 27 T cell receptor beta chains below come from one sample, sequenced in a study of response to subunit inactivated influenza vaccine. TCRdb passed the RT-PCR reads through MiXCR, listing each CDR3 protein once. Counted here are just under 550,000 distinct CDR3 sequences, around a quarter occurring once; the ten biggest clones make up approximately 3%. This sample was shared with a second study, whose subject was T cells expressing NK-cell markers. That paper notes: UMIs were included in TCR beta cDNA generated by 5'RACE template switching.

Sequencing was performed on CD4+ T cells sorted from PBMCs, taken roughly 12 days after vaccination. Every receptor here comes from a man in his forties or fifties who received an inactivated influenza vaccine.

This clonotype was seen repeatedly, ten times or more. V and J are TRBV12-3 or TRBV12-4 and TRBJ2-1; D remains unclear. The CDR3 consists of 11 residues. V shed 3 bases and J shed 6 bases, with 3 bases lying between them. The CDR3 DNA reads TGTGCCAGCAGTTTTGGCAATGAGCAGTTCTTC. This translates into CASSFGNEQFF.

This chain joins TRBV6-5 and TRBJ1-1; TRBD1 agrees at 9 bases. The CDR3 length is 14 residues. Germline values: CDR1 MNHEY, CDR2 SVGAGI. V trimming: 4 bases; J trimming: 6 bases; junction bases outside the gene matches: 6. The CDR3 protein is CASSWDRDLPEAFF. CDR3 DNA: TGTGCCAGCAGTTGGGACAGGGATCTACCTGAAGCTTTCTTT.

This chain's CDR3 is CASSQVFGTPYNEQFF. In nucleotides, the CDR3 is TGTGCCAGCAGCCAAGTTTTTGGGACTCCGTACAATGAGCAGTTCTTC. The V gene is TRBV3-1, the J gene TRBJ2-1; D possibly corresponds to TRBD2 (6 bases). Trimming shortened V by 1 base and J by 4 bases, and 14 bases separated the two germline ends. CDR3 length: 16 residues. CDR1 LGHDT and CDR2 YNNKEL come from the germline V gene (reference sequence).

The rearrangement joins TRBV11-2 to TRBJ2-1; D is perhaps TRBD2 (5 bases). In germline, CDR1 is SGHAT, CDR2 FQNNGV. This CDR3 has 15 amino acids. The germline V and J ends were trimmed by 8 bases and 8 bases, with 22 bases remaining between them. This CDR3 reads CASPSGGQFGDEQFF. The CDR3 DNA is TGTGCCAGCCCCTCGGGCGGGCAATTTGGAGATGAGCAGTTCTTC.

In this sample, this clonotype turned up a few times. The chain recombines TRBV28 with TRBJ2-7; 7 nucleotides agree with TRBD1. Germline values: CDR1 MDHEN, CDR2 SYDVKM. Germline trimming cut 7 bases from V and 0 bases from J; bases unmatched to any gene: 9. The CDR3 length is 15 residues. The CDR3 sequence is CASTSAGGASYEQYF. The CDR3 region has the DNA TGTGCCAGCACCTCGGCAGGGGGTGCCTCCTACGAGCAGTACTTC.

This clonotype has more than one count but fewer than ten. The chain uses TRBV7-7 and TRBJ2-1; the match to TRBD2 covers 7 bases. The V gene end was trimmed by 5 bases and the J gene end by 10 bases; junction bases not matched to a gene: 14. CDR1 SSHAT and CDR2 FNYEAQ come from the germline V gene (reference sequence). The CDR3 runs 15 residues. DNA for the CDR3: TGTGCCAGCAGCCCTTTAGCGGGCCCGACTGGAGAGCAGTTCTTC. Its protein is CASSPLAGPTGEQFF. The whole variable domain, filled in from reference TRBV7-7 and TRBJ2-1, reads GAGVSQSPRYKVTKRGQDVTLRCDPISSHATLYWYQQALGQGPEFLTYFNYEAQPDKSGLPSDRFSAERPEGSISTLTIQRTEQRDSAMYRCASSPLAGPTGEQFFGPGTRLTVL.

The chain links TRBV6-5 to TRBJ2-2, with a tentative D call TRBD2 (6 bases). The ends were cut back, 3 bases at V and 6 bases at J, with 8 bases in the middle. Germline CDR1 reads MNHEY; CDR2 reads SVGAGI. This CDR3 comprises 13 residues. CDR3 sequence (DNA): TGTGCCAGCAGTTATACGGGGGCCGGGGAGCTGTTTTTT. It specifies CASSYTGAGELFF.

This rearrangement joins TRBV7-2 to TRBJ1-1; the match to TRBD1 covers 7 bases. CDR1 is SGHTA and CDR2 is FQGNSA in the germline V gene. V was clipped by 3 bases and J by 2 bases; unmatched bases: 6. The CDR3 consists of 15 residues. The chain's CDR3 is CASSFNRGGNTEAFF. The CDR3 nucleotides read TGTGCCAGCAGCTTTAACAGGGGTGGAAACACTGAAGCTTTCTTT.

The rearrangement uses TRBV7-2 and TRBJ2-7, with TRBD2 as a possible D gene (7 bases). Germline V gene data show CDR1 as SGHTA and CDR2 as FQGNSA. Trimming shortened V by 5 bases and J by 4 bases, and 21 bases separated the two germline ends. This CDR3 contains 16 residues. The CDR3 DNA sequence: TGTGCCAGCAGCCCGCAAGGAGGGGGGGGGTTTTACGAGCAGTACTTC. Translation gives CASSPQGGGGFYEQYF. Filled out from reference TRBV7-2 and TRBJ2-7, the complete variable domain reads GAGVSQSPSNKVTEKGKDVELRCDPISGHTALYWYRQSLGQGLEFLIYFQGNSAPDKSGLPSDRFSAERTGGSVSTLTIQRTQQEDSAVYLCASSPQGGGGFYEQYFGPGTRLTVT.

This clonotype occurred a few times. This chain joins TRBV19 and TRBJ2-1, with D possibly being TRBD1 (7 bases). The V and J ends lost 5 bases and 10 bases respectively, with 15 bases between them. This CDR3 comprises 13 residues. Germline CDR1 is LNHDA and CDR2 is SQIVND (reference sequence). The CDR3: CASSSSRGVEQFF. CDR3 DNA: TGTGCCAGTAGTTCGTCCAGGGGGGTCGAGCAGTTCTTC.

This clonotype was found many times. The chain has TRBV4-3 and TRBJ2-5; weak D call: TRBD1 (5 bases). Trimming removed 1 base from V and 3 bases from J, with 6 bases in between. CDR3 length equals 13 residues. Germline CDR1 is LGHNA and CDR2 is YSLEER. CDR3 sequence reads: CASSQVGEETQYF. CDR3 DNA sequence: TGCGCCAGCAGCCAAGTAGGGGAAGAGACCCAGTACTTC.

This clonotype was picked up a small number of times. V and J are TRBV24-1 and TRBJ2-7; D not resolved. This CDR3 spans 13 amino acids. Trimming took 9 bases from V and 0 from J, leaving 11 bases between them. The germline CDR1 and CDR2 sequences are KGHDR and SFDVKD. The CDR3 nucleotides read TGTGCCACCTCCCTTTCAACCTCCTACGAGCAGTACTTC. Protein sequence: CATSLSTSYEQYF.

In nucleotides, the CDR3 is TGCGCCAGCAGCCAAGAAGTCCTTAATTCACCCCTCCACTTT. Protein sequence: CASSQEVLNSPLHF. This sequence joins TRBV4-3 and TRBJ1-6; no clear D. Germline lookup yields CDR1 LGHNA and CDR2 YSLEER. The CDR3 extends over 14 amino acids. V was clipped by 0 bases and J by 6 bases, with 6 bases between them.

CDR3 amino acids: CASSLGYGGRNYEQYF. The CDR3, as DNA: TGTGCCAGCAGCTTAGGGTATGGCGGTCGGAACTACGAGCAGTACTTC. This chain connects TRBV7-2 to TRBJ2-7; D gene unclear. The CDR3 covers 16 residues. V was trimmed by 1 base and J by 3 bases, leaving 16 bases between them. Germline CDR1 is SGHTA and CDR2 is FQGNSA. Together with reference TRBV7-2 and TRBJ2-7, the CDR3 gives the full variable domain: GAGVSQSPSNKVTEKGKDVELRCDPISGHTALYWYRQSLGQGLEFLIYFQGNSAPDKSGLPSDRFSAERTGGSVSTLTIQRTQQEDSAVYLCASSLGYGGRNYEQYFGPGTRLTVT.

This clonotype was counted between two and nine times. The V and J genes are TRBV5-1 and TRBJ1-5, with no clear D. The CDR3 has 10 amino acids. The germline V and J ends were trimmed by 2 bases and 12 bases, with 6 bases remaining between them. Per germline, CDR1 SGHRS and CDR2 YFSETQ. The CDR3: CASSFSSQHF. The CDR3 DNA sequence: TGCGCCAGCAGCTTTAGCAGCCAGCATTTT. The whole variable domain, remainder taken from reference TRBV5-1 and TRBJ1-5, is KAGVTQTPRYLIKTRGQQVTLSCSPISGHRSVSWYQQTPGQGLQFLFEYFSETQRNKGNFPGRFSGRQFSNSRSEMNVSTLELGDSALYLCASSFSSQHFGDGTRLSIL.

This clonotype has only a few counts. V is TRBV12-3 or TRBV12-4 and J is TRBJ2-1; tentatively, D is TRBD2 (6 bases). CDR3 length equals 11 residues. The V and J ends lost 6 bases and 12 bases respectively, with 12 bases between them. This CDR3 is CASSTGTPQFF. CDR3 DNA: TGTGCCAGCAGCACCGGGACTCCGCAGTTCTTC.

This chain uses TRBV7-9 with TRBJ1-1; no clear D. Germline-derived CDR1 and CDR2 are SEHNR and FQNEAQ (reference sequence). The V gene lost 11 bases and the J gene lost 8 bases, with 21 bases spanning the gap. The CDR3 runs 13 residues. The CDR3 DNA sequence: TGTGCCCCCTCGACCCATCCTACCCAAGAAGCTTTCTTT. It codes for CAPSTHPTQEAFF.

The genes are TRBV29-1 and TRBJ2-5; D not certain. Germline loops: CDR1 SQVTM, CDR2 ANQGSEA. The CDR3 sequence is 11 residues long. V was cut by 7 bases and J by 2 bases, with 8 bases left in between. The CDR3 protein is CSARLQETQYF. The CDR3 DNA reads as TGCAGCGCAAGGTTGCAAGAGACCCAGTACTTC.

This clonotype was counted between two and nine times. V usage is TRBV7-2 and J usage is TRBJ2-7; 7 positions agree with TRBD2. With 3 bases clipped from V and 6 bases from J, the junction kept 5 bases outside the gene matches. CDR3 size: 13 residues. The germline V gene has CDR1 SGHTA and CDR2 FQGNSA. This chain's CDR3 is CASSFPREGEQYF. The CDR3, as DNA: TGTGCCAGCAGCTTTCCCAGGGAGGGCGAGCAGTACTTC.

This clonotype has just a few counts. The CDR3 region has the DNA TGCAGTGCTTTTGTTCGAAATGAGCAGTTCTTC. This translates into CSAFVRNEQFF. V gene TRBV20-1 combines with J gene TRBJ2-1; D gene ambiguous. V dropped 5 bases and J dropped 7 bases, with 9 bases sitting between them. CDR3 length: 11 residues. Germline V gene sequence: CDR1 DFQATT, CDR2 SNEGSKA (reference sequence).

V gene TRBV7-7 combines with J gene TRBJ2-1, with TRBD1 as a possible D gene (5 bases). Looked up from germline, CDR1 is SSHAT and CDR2 is FNYEAQ (reference sequence). The CDR3 totals 14 residues. V shed 1 base and J shed 6 bases, with 10 bases lying between them. The CDR3 loop reads CASSLDQGSNEQFF. The CDR3 DNA is TGTGCCAGCAGCTTAGATCAGGGAAGCAATGAGCAGTTCTTC.

The chain combines TRBV27 with TRBJ2-7, with 10 bases matching TRBD1. The CDR3 contains 15 residues. Germline CDR1 reads MNHEY; CDR2 reads SMNVEV (reference sequence). V shed 2 bases, J shed 3 bases, and the junction held 4 bases outside the gene matches. As DNA, the CDR3 is TGTGCCAGCAGTTTAACCGGGACAGGGGACTACGAGCAGTACTTC. Its protein product is CASSLTGTGDYEQYF.

The rearrangement uses TRBV5-8 and TRBJ1-5, with 7 bases identical to TRBD1. The CDR3 totals 14 residues. V lost 4 bases and J lost 9; bases outside the gene matches: 10. The V gene's germline CDR1 is SGHTS and CDR2 YDEGEE. CDR3 DNA sequence: TGTGCCAGCAGCCGGACAGGCCGGTCAATGCCCCAGCATTTT. Amino acids: CASSRTGRSMPQHF.

The CDR3, as DNA: TGTGCCAGCAATAAATTGGACAGGTCCGGGGAGCTGTTTTTT. Protein: CASNKLDRSGELFF. The gene calls are TRBV6-2 or TRBV6-3 and TRBJ2-2; 7 nucleotides agree with TRBD1. Germline assignment: CDR1 MNHEY and CDR2 SVGEGT. The CDR3 length is 14 residues. The V and J ends lost 7 bases and 6 bases, in that order; junction bases with no gene match: 8.

This clonotype was picked up one time. This chain links TRBV5-1 with TRBJ2-1; D might be TRBD1 or TRBD2, each matching 5 bases. The germline gives CDR1 SGHRS, CDR2 YFSETQ. V shed 1 base and J shed 5 bases, with 13 bases lying between them. CDR3 length: 15 amino acids. This CDR3 reads CASSLIGTPNNEQFF. DNA for the CDR3: TGCGCCAGCAGCTTGATTGGGACGCCGAACAATGAGCAGTTCTTC.

The chain uses TRBV4-3 and TRBJ2-3, with D possibly being TRBD2 (5 bases). With 4 bases removed from V and 6 bases from J, the gap between germline ends came to 11 bases. CDR1 and CDR2 from the germline V gene are LGHNA and YSLEER. The CDR3 consists of 13 residues. The CDR3 loop is CASSPPSGDTQYF. The CDR3 DNA is TGCGCCAGCAGCCCCCCGTCGGGGGATACGCAGTATTTT.

The V and J genes are TRBV6-6 and TRBJ2-6; D uncertain. Between the trimmed V and J ends, which lost 10 bases and 6 bases, there was a span of 10 bases. Germline-derived CDR1 and CDR2 are MNHNY and SVGAGI (reference sequence). CDR3 length equals 12 residues. The CDR3 nucleotides are TGTGCCACCCTGCTGGTGGCCAACGTCCTGACTTTC. Its protein is CATLLVANVLTF.